Listed below are T cell receptor beta chains from one sample, sequenced in a study of CD8 T cells in Susac syndrome. TCRdb passed the immunoSEQ multiplex PCR reads through MiXCR, listing each CDR3 protein once. Found here are about 90,000 distinct CDR3 sequences, over 80% of them singletons; the top ten hold less than 0.35%. The sequenced sample was CD8+ T cells from PBMCs. Receptors originate from a human donor in good health. CDR3s include the opening cysteine and the closing phenylalanine or tryptophan. The order of the fields is V gene, J gene, D gene, clone size, CDR3 DNA, CDR3 protein. D genes are given only for firm matches. Some rows mark clone size as missing; the rest say once, few, many or name a class of expanded clone.

TRBV4-1,TRBJ2-7,NA,NA,TGCGCCAGCAGCCAAGTGAGTCAGGGAACCTACGAGCAGTACTTC,CASSQVSQGTYEQYF
TRBV11-1,TRBJ2-5,NA,NA,TGTGCCAGCAGCTTAGCGTGGCGGGTCCCCCAAGAGACCCAGTACTTC,CASSLAWRVPQETQYF
TRBV6-5,TRBJ1-2,NA,NA,TGTGCCAGCAGTTACGGTCAGCTCCAAGGCTACACCTTC,CASSYGQLQGYTF
TRBV27,TRBJ2-3,TRBD1,NA,TGTGCCAGCAGTTTCCTCAGCAGGGGGCGTCCGGATACGCAGTATTTT,CASSFLSRGRPDTQYF
TRBV9,TRBJ1-2,NA,NA,TGTGCCAGCAGCGGGAGGACGGGATCGGGCTATGGCTACACCTTC,CASSGRTGSGYGYTF
TRBV16,TRBJ1-1,NA,NA,TGTGCCAGCAGCCAAACGAGTGTGGGGCCAGCTTTCTTT,CASSQTSVGPAFF
TRBV29-1,TRBJ2-5,NA,NA,TGCAGCGTCCCGGAGGGTGCCCAGTACTTC,CSVPEGAQYF
TRBV5-1,TRBJ1-1,TRBD1,NA,TGCGCCAGCAGCTTGGCTCTCACAGGGGCGAACACTGAAGCTTTCTTT,CASSLALTGANTEAFF
TRBV10-3,TRBJ2-7,NA,NA,TGTGCCATCAGTGACAGGGCCTCCTACGAGCAGTACTTC,CAISDRASYEQYF
TRBV29-1,TRBJ2-3,NA,NA,TGCAGCGAAACAGGGTTAACAGATACGCAGTATTTT,CSETGLTDTQYF
TRBV12-3/TRBV12-4,TRBJ1-5,TRBD1,NA,TGTGCCAGCAGTCGGGAAGGGGGCGGCAATCAGCCCCAGCATTTT,CASSREGGGNQPQHF
TRBV29-1,TRBJ1-2,NA,few,TGCAGCGTTGCACAGACCTATGGCTACACCTTC,CSVAQTYGYTF
TRBV20-1,TRBJ1-5,TRBD1,NA,TGCAGTGCTTCTTCCGACAGGGGTCCCAATCAGCCCCAGCATTTT,CSASSDRGPNQPQHF
TRBV5-1,TRBJ1-2,TRBD1,NA,TGCGCCAGCAGCGCAAGGGGACAGGGTATACTACACTACACCTTC,CASSARGQGILHYTF
TRBV5-1,TRBJ2-7,NA,NA,TGCGCCAGCAGGTACGAGCAGTACTTC,CASRYEQYF
TRBV15,TRBJ2-1,TRBD2,NA,TGTGCCACCAGCAGGGGGACTAGCGGGGCTCTGCACCAGTTCTTC,CATSRGTSGALHQFF
TRBV13,TRBJ1-1,NA,NA,TGTGCCACCCCCACTGAAGCTTTCTTT,CATPTEAFF
TRBV6-1,TRBJ2-7,NA,NA,TGTGCCAGCAGTGAGGACGACTACGAGCAGTACTTC,CASSEDDYEQYF
TRBV3-1,TRBJ2-5,NA,once,TGTGCCAGCAGCCAAGAGAGATCCGGGATCCAAGAGACCCAGTACTTC,CASSQERSGIQETQYF
TRBV20-1,TRBJ2-7,TRBD2,NA,TGCAGTGCTAAGCAGACCCCGGGACTAGGGTGGGAGCAGTACTTC,CSAKQTPGLGWEQYF